The clone carrying this T cell receptor (beta chain) was recorded only once. Antigen unknown. The data originate from a study of T cells in localized non-small cell lung cancer. Study findings and constraints: Highest T cell clonality was seen in uninvolved adjacent lung, surpassing that measured in tumor. Analysis by sequencing included only one tumor region, so heterogeneity remains possible.

V was pared by 2 bases and J by 4 bases, with 6 bases between. The CDR3 loop spans 12 amino acids. Germline loops: CDR1 SEHNR, CDR2 FQNEAQ (reference sequence). Sequenced by immunoSEQ multiplex PCR; TCRdb stores in-frame clones only, minus some. This sample carries roughly 24,000 clones, over 70% of them seen once, and the ten largest clones take approximately 10%. This chain connects TRBV7-9 to TRBJ2-7, with D tentatively TRBD1 (6 bases). The source of this sequence is a man aged 40 to 75 with stage III squamous cell lung carcinoma. Sequences were derived from peripheral blood, sampled before any cancer treatment. The CDR3 loop reads CASSLQGYEQYV. CDR3 sequence (DNA): TGTGCCAGCAGCTTACAGGGGTACGAGCAGTACGTC.